This T cell receptor beta chain appears in the sequencing data of a study of blood T cell repertoires in COVID-19. Whole-study context: Donors in the United States, Italy and Spain gave samples during acute or convalescent COVID-19.

Some clones are missing from TCRdb's copy, which holds only in-frame ones; the method was immunoSEQ multiplex PCR. The sample has around 150,000 clones, 70% to 85% seen once. The CDR3 contains 15 residues. Germline V gives CDR1 SEHNR, CDR2 FQNEAQ (reference sequence). Remarks on this clone: The junction differs from germline at one of its ends, possibly a read error.

The chain couples TRBV7-9 to TRBJ2-7, with D possibly TRBD1 on 5 matching bases. The specimen sequenced was peripheral blood. The sequence came from a woman aged 45-60 years in a cohort sampled during active or convalescent COVID-19. The CDR3 bases are TGTGCCAGCAGGGCTCAGGCAGGGAACACCCCCCTGAGCTCCTTC. This codes for CASRAQAGNTPLSSF.